This T cell receptor (beta chain) was observed in a study of shared clonotypes between healthy human individuals. Study-level background: Donors were a couple of women and a few men aged 18 to 49. Study-wide findings and caveats: Collection of samples was limited to blood; tissue repertoires likely differ.

CDR3 length: 14 amino acids. V was pared by 5 bases and J by 8 bases, with 8 bases of the junction left unmatched. Germline loops: CDR1 KGHSH, CDR2 LQKENI. Every immunoSEQ plate was one replicate of a subset's evenly spread DNA. The assay was immunoSEQ multiplex PCR, and TCRdb's table has in-frame clones only and misses some. The sample shows some 450,000 clones, more than 70% of them seen only once. Extraction of genomic DNA in unsorted samples used 100 million or so PBMCs. This clone was recorded at least ten times. Its specificity is unknown. The sample was PBMCs. The clonotype originates from a woman between 40 and 50 years old in good health. Some clones in this sample may be carry-over from other donors' samples. The chain is built from TRBV18 and TRBJ1-2; 10 bases map to TRBD1. This CDR3 is CASSRIDRGQGYTF. CDR3 bases: TGTGCCAGCTCAAGAATCGACAGGGGGCAGGGCTACACCTTC.